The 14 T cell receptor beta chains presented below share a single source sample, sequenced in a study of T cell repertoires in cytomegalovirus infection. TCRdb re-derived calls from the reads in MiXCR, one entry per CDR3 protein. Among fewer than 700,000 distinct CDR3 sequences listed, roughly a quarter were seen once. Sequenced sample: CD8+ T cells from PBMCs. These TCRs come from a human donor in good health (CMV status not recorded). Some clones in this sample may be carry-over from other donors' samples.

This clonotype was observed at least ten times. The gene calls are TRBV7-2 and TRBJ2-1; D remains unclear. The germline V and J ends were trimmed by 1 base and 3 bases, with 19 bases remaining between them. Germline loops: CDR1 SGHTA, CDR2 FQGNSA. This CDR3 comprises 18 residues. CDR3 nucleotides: TGTGCCAGCAGCTTAGAAATGCCGCGGCGATACCGCTACAATGAGCAGTTCTTC. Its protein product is CASSLEMPRRYRYNEQFF.

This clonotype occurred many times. The CDR3 sequence: CASSQVGYEQYF. CDR3 DNA: TGTGCCAGCAGCCAAGTTGGCTACGAGCAGTACTTC. This rearrangement joins TRBV14 to TRBJ2-7; D is unresolved. Germline V gene data show CDR1 as SGHDN and CDR2 as FVKESK. V was cut by 1 base and J by 3 bases, with 4 bases left in between. The CDR3 has 12 amino acids.

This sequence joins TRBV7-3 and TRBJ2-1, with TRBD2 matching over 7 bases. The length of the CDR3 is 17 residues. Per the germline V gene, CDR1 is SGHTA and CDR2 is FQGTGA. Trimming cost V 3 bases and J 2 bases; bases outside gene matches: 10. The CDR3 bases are TGTGCCAGCAGCTTGGGCCCCGGGACTAACCCCTACAATGAGCAGTTCTTC. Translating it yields CASSLGPGTNPYNEQFF.

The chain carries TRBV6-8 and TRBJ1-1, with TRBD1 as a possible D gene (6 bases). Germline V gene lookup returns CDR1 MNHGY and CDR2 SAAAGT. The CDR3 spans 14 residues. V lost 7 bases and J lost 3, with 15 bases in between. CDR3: CASISPQGYTEAFF. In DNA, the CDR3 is TGTGCCAGCATATCCCCTCAGGGGTACACTGAAGCTTTCTTT.

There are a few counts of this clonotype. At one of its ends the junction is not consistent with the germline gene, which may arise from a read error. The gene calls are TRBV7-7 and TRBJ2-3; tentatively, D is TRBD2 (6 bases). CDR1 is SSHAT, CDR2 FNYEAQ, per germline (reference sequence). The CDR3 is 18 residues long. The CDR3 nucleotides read TGTGCTAGCAGCTTAGGCCTTGGGACTTCTTTTAGGAATGTTACGCAGTATTTT. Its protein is CASSLGLGTSFRNVTQYF.

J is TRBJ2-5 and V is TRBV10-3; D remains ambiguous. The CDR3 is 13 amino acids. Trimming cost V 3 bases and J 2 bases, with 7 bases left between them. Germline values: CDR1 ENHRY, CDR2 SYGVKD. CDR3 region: CAISDSDQETQYF. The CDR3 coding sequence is TGTGCCATCAGTGACTCTGATCAAGAGACCCAGTACTTC.

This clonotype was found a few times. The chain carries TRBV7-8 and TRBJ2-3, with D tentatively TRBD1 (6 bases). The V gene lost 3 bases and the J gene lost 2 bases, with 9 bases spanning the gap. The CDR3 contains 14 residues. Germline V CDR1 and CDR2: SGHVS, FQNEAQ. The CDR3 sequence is CASSFRQVTDTQYF. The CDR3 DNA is TGTGCCAGCAGCTTTCGACAGGTCACAGATACGCAGTATTTT.

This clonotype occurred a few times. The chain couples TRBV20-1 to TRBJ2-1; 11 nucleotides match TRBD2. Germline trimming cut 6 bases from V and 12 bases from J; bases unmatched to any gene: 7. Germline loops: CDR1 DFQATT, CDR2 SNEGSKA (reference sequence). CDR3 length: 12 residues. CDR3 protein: CSAISGGALQFF. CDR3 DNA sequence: TGCAGTGCCATTAGCGGGGGGGCCCTGCAGTTCTTC.

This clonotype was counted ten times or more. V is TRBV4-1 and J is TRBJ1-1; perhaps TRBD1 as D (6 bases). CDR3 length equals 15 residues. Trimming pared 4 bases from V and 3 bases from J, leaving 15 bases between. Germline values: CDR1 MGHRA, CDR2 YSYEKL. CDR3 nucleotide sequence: TGCGCCAGCAGCCTAACAGGGATGGGGGACACTGAAGCTTTCTTT. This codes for CASSLTGMGDTEAFF.

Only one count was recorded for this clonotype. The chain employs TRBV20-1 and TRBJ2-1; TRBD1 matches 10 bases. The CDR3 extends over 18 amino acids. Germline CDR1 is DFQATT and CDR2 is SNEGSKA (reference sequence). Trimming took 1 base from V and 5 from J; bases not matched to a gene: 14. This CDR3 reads CSARVRRTGQGSHNEQFF. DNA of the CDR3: TGCAGTGCTAGAGTCCGACGAACGGGACAGGGGTCCCACAATGAGCAGTTCTTC.

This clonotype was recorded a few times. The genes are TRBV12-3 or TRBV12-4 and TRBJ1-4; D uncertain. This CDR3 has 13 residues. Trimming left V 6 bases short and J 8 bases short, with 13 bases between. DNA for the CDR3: TGTGCCAGCAGGGCACTTGGGGAGGAAAAACTGTTTTTT. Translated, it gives CASRALGEEKLFF.

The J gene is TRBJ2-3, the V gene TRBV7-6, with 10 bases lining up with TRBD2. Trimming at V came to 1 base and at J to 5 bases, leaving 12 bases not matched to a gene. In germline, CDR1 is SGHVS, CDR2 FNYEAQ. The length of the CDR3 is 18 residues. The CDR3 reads CASSLEGQAGGRIDTQYF. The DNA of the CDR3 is TGTGCCAGCAGCTTAGAGGGCCAAGCGGGGGGGCGGATAGATACGCAGTATTTT.

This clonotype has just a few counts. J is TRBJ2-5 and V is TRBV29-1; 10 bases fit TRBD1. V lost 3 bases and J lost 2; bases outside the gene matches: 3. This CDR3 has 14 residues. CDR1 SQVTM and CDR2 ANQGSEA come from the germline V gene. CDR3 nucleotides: TGCAGCGTTGATGGGACAGGGGTACAAGAGACCCAGTACTTC. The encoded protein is CSVDGTGVQETQYF.

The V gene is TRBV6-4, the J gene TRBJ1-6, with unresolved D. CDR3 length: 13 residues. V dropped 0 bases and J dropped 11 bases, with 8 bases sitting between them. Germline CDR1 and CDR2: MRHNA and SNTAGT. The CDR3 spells CASSDSPRTPLHF. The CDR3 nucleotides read TGTGCCAGCAGTGACTCCCCCCGCACACCCCTCCACTTT.